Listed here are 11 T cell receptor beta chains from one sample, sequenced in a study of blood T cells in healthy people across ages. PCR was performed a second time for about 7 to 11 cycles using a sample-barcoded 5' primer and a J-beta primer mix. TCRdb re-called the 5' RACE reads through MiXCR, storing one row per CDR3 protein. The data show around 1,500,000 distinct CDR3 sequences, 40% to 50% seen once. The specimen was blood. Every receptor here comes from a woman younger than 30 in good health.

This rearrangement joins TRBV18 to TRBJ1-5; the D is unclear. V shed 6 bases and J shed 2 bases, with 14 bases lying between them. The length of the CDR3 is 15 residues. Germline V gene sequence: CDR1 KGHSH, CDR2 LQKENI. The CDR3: CASSPSDSGNQPQHF. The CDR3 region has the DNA TGTGCCAGCTCCCCAAGCGACTCTGGCAATCAGCCCCAGCATTTT.

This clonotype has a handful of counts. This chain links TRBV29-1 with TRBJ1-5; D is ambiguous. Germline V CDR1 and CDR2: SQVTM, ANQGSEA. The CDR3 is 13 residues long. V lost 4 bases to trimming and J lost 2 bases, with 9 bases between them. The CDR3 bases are TGCAGCGTTGTAGCAGACCGCAATCAGCCCCAGCATTTT. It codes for CSVVADRNQPQHF. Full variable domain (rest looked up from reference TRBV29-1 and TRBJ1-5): SAVISQKPSRDICQRGTSLTIQCQVDSQVTMMFWYRQQPGQSLTLIATANQGSEATYESGFVIDKFPISRPNLTFSTLTVSNMSPEDSSIYLCSVVADRNQPQHFGDGTRLSIL.

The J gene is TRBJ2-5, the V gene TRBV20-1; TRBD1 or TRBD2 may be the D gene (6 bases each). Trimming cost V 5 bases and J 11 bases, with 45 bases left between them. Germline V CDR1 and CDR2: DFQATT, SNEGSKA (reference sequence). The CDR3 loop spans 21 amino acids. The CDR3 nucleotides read TGCAGTGCTGCCGGCCATTTGGGGGGCCAGGTCTCCTTATCCTACTACAATGAGCAGTACTTC. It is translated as CSAAGHLGGQVSLSYYNEQYF.

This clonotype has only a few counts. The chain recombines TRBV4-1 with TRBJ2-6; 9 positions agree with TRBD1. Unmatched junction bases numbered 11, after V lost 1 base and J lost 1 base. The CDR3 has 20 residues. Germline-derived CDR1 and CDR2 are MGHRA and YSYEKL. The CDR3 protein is CASSQGYTGGEVSGANVLTF. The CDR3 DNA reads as TGCGCCAGCAGCCAAGGATATACAGGGGGCGAGGTGTCTGGGGCCAACGTCCTGACTTTC.

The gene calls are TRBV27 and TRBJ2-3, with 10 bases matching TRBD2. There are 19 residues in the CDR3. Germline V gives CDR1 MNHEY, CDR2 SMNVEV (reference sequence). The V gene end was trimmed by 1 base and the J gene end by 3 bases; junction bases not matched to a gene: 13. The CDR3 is CASSLLSLRSSGSTDTQYF. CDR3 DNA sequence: TGTGCCAGCAGTTTATTATCCCTAAGGTCTAGCGGGAGTACAGATACGCAGTATTTT.

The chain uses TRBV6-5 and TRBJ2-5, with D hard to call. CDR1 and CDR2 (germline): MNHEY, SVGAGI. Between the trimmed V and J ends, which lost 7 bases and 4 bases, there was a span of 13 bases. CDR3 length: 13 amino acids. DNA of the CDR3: TGTGCCAGCATGGCGGAGATCCCAGAGACCCAGTACTTC. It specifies CASMAEIPETQYF.

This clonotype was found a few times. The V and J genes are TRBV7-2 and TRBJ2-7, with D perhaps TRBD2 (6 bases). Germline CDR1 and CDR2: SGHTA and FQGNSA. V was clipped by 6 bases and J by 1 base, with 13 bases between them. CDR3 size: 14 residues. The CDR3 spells CASREVAGSYEQYF. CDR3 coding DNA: TGTGCCAGCAGAGAGGTGGCGGGGTCCTACGAGCAGTACTTC.

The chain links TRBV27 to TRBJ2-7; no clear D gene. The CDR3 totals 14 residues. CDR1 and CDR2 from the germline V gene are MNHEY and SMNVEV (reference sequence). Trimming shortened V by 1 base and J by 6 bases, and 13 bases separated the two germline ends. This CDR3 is CASSLFSSSPEQYF. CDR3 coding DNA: TGTGCCAGCAGTTTATTCTCCAGTTCCCCCGAGCAGTACTTC.

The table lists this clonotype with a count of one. The CDR3 is CASSQDRNPNGYTF. The CDR3 DNA reads TGTGCCAGCAGCCAGGATCGTAACCCCAATGGCTACACCTTC. The V gene is TRBV3-1, the J gene TRBJ1-2; no clear D. Trimming stripped 3 bases from V and 6 bases from J, with 14 bases between. CDR3 size: 14 residues. CDR1 and CDR2 (germline): LGHDT, YNNKEL (reference sequence).

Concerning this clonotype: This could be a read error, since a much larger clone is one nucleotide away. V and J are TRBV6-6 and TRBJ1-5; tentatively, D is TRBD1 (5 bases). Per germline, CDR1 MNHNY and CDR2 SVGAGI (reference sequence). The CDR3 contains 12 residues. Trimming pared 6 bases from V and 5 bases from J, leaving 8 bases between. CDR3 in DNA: TGTGCCAGCAGACTGGGGGATCAGCCCCAGCATTTT. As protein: CASRLGDQPQHF.

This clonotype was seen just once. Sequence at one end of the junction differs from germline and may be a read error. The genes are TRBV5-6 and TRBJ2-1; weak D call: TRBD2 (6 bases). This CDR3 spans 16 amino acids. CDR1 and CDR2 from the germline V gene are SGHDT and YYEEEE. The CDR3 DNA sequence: TGTGTCAGCAGCGAAAATCTAGCGAACATGGGAGGTGAGCAGTTCTTC. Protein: CVSSENLANMGGEQFF. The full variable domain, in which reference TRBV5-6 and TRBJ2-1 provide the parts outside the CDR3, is DAGVTQSPTHLIKTRGQQVTLRCSPKSGHDTVSWYQQALGQGPQFIFQYYEEEERQRGNFPDRFSGHQFPNYSSELNVNALLLGDSALYLCVSSENLANMGGEQFFGPGTRLTVL.